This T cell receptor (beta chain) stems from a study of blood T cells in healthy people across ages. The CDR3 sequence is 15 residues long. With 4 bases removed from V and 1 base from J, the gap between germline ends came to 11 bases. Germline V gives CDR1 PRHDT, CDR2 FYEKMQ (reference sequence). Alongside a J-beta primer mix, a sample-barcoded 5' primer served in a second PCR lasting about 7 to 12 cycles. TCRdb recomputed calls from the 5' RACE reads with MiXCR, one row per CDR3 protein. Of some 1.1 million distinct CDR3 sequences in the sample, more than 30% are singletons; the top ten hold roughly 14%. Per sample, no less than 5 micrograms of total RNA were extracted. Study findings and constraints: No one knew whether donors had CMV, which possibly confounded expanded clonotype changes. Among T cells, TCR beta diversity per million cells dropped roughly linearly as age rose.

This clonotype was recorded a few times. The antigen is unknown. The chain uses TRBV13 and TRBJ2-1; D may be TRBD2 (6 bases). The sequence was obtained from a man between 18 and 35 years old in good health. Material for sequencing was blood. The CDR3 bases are TGTGCCAGCAGCTCGGCGGGGATTTCCTACAATGAGCAGTTCTTC. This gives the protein CASSSAGISYNEQFF. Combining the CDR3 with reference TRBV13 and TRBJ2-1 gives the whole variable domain AAGVIQSPRHLIKEKRETATLKCYPIPRHDTVYWYQQGPGQDPQFLISFYEKMQSDKGSIPDRFSAQQFSDYHSELNMSSLELGDSALYFCASSSAGISYNEQFFGPGTRLTVL.